These 11 T cell receptor beta chains share one sample of origin, sequenced in a study of blood T cell repertoires in COVID-19. Clones were read by immunoSEQ multiplex PCR, and TCRdb kept only the in-frame ones, dropping some. The table shows under 200,000 clones, with roughly 87% occurring only once. Sequenced input: PBMCs or T cells enriched from blood (not recorded which). These receptors came from a woman aged 50 to 60 who had recovered from COVID-19.

The genes are TRBV5-4 and TRBJ1-6; D is undetermined. CDR3 length: 13 residues. V was trimmed by 0 bases and J by 6 bases, leaving 4 bases between them. CDR1 is SGHNT and CDR2 is YYREEE in the germline V gene (reference sequence). CDR3 sequence: CASSLVGNSPLHF. CDR3 nucleotide sequence: TGTGCCAGCAGCTTGGTCGGTAATTCACCCCTCCACTTT.

The V gene is TRBV7-3, the J gene TRBJ2-3, with TRBD1 matching over 9 bases. CDR3 size: 16 residues. Germline V CDR1 and CDR2: SGHTA, FQGTGA. Germline trimming cut 4 bases from V and 1 base from J; bases unmatched to any gene: 6. Here the CDR3 reads CASSSWTGAGTDTQYF. The CDR3 coding sequence is TGTGCCAGCAGCTCCTGGACAGGGGCGGGCACAGATACGCAGTATTTT.

V and J are TRBV7-9 and TRBJ1-1, with D possibly matching TRBD1 (5 bases). Trimming took 3 bases from V and 7 from J, leaving 18 bases between them. There are 15 residues in the CDR3. Per germline, CDR1 SEHNR and CDR2 FQNEAQ (reference sequence). CDR3 sequence (DNA): TGTGCCAGCAGCTTGCAGGACATTAAAGGGGATGAAGCTTTCTTT. This encodes CASSLQDIKGDEAFF.

This sequence joins TRBV5-1 and TRBJ1-2; 8 nucleotides align to TRBD1. V lost 3 bases, J lost 6 bases, and 4 bases stayed unmatched. CDR3 length: 13 amino acids. In germline, CDR1 is SGHRS, CDR2 YFSETQ. The CDR3: CASSSGQGDGYTF. The CDR3 DNA follows: TGCGCCAGCAGCTCTGGACAGGGTGATGGCTACACCTTC.

V and J are TRBV7-9 and TRBJ1-6; tentatively, D is TRBD1 (6 bases). The CDR3 loop spans 13 amino acids. Germline CDR1 SEHNR, CDR2 FQNEAQ (reference sequence). Trimming pared 5 bases from V and 7 bases from J, leaving 9 bases between. Here the CDR3 DNA reads TGTGCCAGCAGCCCAGGGGTCAATTCACCCCTCCACTTT. Amino acids: CASSPGVNSPLHF.

The chain couples TRBV11-2 to TRBJ2-3, with 14 bases fitting TRBD2. The CDR3 has 18 amino acids. J gave up 0 bases and V 5 bases, and 7 bases lay outside the gene matches. The germline V gene encodes CDR1 SGHAT and CDR2 FQNNGV. The CDR3 DNA reads TGTGCCAGCAGCCCACGACTAGCGGGAGGGTCGAGCACAGATACGCAGTATTTT. Translating gives CASSPRLAGGSSTDTQYF.

This clone has a handful of counts. The gene calls are TRBV5-1 and TRBJ2-2; 10 bases agree with TRBD1. V gave up 2 bases and J gave up 0 bases; unmatched junction bases: 4. Germline assignment: CDR1 SGHRS and CDR2 YFSETQ. The CDR3 is made up of 17 amino acids. The DNA for the CDR3 is TGCGCCAGCAGCTTACACGGACAGGGGGCGAACACCGGGGAGCTGTTTTTT. Protein: CASSLHGQGANTGELFF.

The V and J genes are TRBV7-6 and TRBJ2-3; TRBD1 matches 9 bases. Germline V gene lookup returns CDR1 SGHVS and CDR2 FNYEAQ. CDR3 length: 17 residues. V lost 2 bases to trimming and J lost 0 bases; unmatched junction nucleotides: 6. CDR3 residues: CASSLLGQGSSTDTQYF. Here the CDR3 DNA reads TGTGCCAGCAGCTTACTGGGACAGGGCTCTAGCACAGATACGCAGTATTTT.

The genes are TRBV15 and TRBJ1-1; D is undetermined. The CDR3 length is 13 residues. Germline V gene sequence: CDR1 LNHNV, CDR2 YYDKDF (reference sequence). V lost 0 bases, J lost 11 bases, and 13 bases lay in between. Here the CDR3 reads CATSRDKQLVAFF. CDR3 nucleotide sequence: TGTGCCACCAGCAGAGATAAACAGCTTGTTGCTTTCTTT.

The chain couples TRBV7-3 to TRBJ2-2; 9 positions agree with TRBD1. V lost 2 bases to trimming and J lost 9 bases; unmatched junction nucleotides: 4. The CDR3 has 14 amino acids. From germline, CDR1 is SGHTA and CDR2 FQGTGA. The CDR3 DNA follows: TGTGCCAGCAGCTTAGGGACAGGGTTCAGGGAGCTGTTTTTT. Its protein product is CASSLGTGFRELFF. The variable domain in full, completed from reference TRBV7-3 and TRBJ2-2, reads GAGVSQTPSNKVTEKGKYVELRCDPISGHTALYWYRQSLGQGPEFLIYFQGTGAADDSGLPNDRFFAVRPEGSVSTLKIQRTERGDSAVYLCASSLGTGFRELFFGEGSRLTVL.

This clone came up a few times. The chain has TRBV15 and TRBJ2-1, with TRBD2 matching over 7 bases. This CDR3 comprises 16 residues. In germline, CDR1 is LNHNV, CDR2 YYDKDF (reference sequence). Trimming at V came to 1 base and at J to 0 bases, leaving 3 bases not matched to a gene. The CDR3 region is CATSRVERDSYNEQFF. The DNA of the CDR3 is TGTGCCACCAGCAGAGTAGAGCGGGACTCCTACAATGAGCAGTTCTTC.